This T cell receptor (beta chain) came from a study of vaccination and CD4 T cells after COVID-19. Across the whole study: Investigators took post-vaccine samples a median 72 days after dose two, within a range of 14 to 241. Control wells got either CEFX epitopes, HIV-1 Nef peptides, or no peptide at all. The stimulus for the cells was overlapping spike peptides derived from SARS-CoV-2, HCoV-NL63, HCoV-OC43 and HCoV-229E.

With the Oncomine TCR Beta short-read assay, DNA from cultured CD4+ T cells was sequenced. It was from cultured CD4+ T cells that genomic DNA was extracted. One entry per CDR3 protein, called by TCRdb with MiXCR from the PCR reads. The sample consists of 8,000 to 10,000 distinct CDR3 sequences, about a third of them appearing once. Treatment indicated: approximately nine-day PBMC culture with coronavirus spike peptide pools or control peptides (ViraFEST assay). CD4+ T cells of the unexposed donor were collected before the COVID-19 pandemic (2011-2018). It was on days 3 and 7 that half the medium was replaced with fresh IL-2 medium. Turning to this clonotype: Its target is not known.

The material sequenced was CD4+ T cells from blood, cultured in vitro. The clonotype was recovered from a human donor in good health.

The CDR3 DNA reads as TGTGCCAGCAGCTTATATACGAGGAACACTGAAGCTTTCTTT. It translates to CASSLYTRNTEAFF. The chain couples TRBV7-2 to TRBJ1-1; D gene unclear. CDR3 length equals 14 residues. Germline assignment: CDR1 SGHTA and CDR2 FQGNSA. The V gene lost 2 bases and the J gene lost 1 base, with 8 bases spanning the gap. Using reference TRBV7-2 and TRBJ1-1 for the parts outside the CDR3, the full variable domain is GAGVSQSPSNKVTEKGKDVELRCDPISGHTALYWYRQSLGQGLEFLIYFQGNSAPDKSGLPSDRFSAERTGGSVSTLTIQRTQQEDSAVYLCASSLYTRNTEAFFGQGTRLTVV.